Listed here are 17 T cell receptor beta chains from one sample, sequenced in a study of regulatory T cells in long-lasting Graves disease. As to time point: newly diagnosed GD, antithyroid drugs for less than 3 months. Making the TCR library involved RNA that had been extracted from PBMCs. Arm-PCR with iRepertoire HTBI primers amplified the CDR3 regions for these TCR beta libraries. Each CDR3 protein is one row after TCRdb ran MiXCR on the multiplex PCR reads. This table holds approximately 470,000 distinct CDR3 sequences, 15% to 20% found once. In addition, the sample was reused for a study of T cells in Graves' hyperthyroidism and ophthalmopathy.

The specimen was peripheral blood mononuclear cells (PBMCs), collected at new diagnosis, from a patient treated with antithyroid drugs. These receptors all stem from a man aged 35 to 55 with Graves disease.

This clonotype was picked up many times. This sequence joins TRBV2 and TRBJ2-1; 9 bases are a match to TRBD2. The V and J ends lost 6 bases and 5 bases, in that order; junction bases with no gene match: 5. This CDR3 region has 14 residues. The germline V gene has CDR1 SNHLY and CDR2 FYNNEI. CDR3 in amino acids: CASSEREVDNEQFF. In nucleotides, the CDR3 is TGTGCCAGCAGCGAGCGGGAGGTAGACAATGAGCAGTTCTTC.

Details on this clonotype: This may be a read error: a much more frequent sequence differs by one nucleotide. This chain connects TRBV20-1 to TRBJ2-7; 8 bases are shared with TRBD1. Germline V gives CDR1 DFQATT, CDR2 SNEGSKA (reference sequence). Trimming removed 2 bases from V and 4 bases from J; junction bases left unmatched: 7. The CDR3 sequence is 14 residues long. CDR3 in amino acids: CSARSPGQDYEQYF. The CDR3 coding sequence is TGCAGTGCTAGATCACCGGGACAGGATTACGAGCAGTACTTC.

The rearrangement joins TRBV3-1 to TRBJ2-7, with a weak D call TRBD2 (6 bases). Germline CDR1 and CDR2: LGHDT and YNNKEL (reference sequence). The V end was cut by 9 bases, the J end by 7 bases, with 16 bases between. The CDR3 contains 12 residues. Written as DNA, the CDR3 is TGTGCCAGTGGGACTGGGGGACGGGAGCAGTACTTC. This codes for CASGTGGREQYF.

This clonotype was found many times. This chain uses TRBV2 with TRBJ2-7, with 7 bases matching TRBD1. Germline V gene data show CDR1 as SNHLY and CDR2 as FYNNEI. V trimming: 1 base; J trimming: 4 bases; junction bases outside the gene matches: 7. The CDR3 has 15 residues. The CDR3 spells CASSEGQGERYEQYF. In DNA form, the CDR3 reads TGTGCCAGCAGTGAAGGACAGGGAGAGCGATACGAGCAGTACTTC.

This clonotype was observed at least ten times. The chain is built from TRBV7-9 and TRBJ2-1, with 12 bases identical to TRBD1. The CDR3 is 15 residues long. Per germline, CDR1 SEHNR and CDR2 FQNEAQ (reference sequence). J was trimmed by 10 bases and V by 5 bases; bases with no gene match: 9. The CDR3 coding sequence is TGTGCCAGCAGCCCCCCGGGACAGGGGGCTAGGGAGCAGTTCTTC. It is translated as CASSPPGQGAREQFF.

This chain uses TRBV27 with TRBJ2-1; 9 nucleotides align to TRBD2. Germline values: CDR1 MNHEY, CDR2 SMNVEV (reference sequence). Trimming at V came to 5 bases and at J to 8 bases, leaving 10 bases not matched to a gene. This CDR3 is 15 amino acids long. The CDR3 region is CASSESGGQWDEQFF. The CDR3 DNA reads TGTGCCAGCAGTGAAAGCGGGGGGCAATGGGATGAGCAGTTCTTC.

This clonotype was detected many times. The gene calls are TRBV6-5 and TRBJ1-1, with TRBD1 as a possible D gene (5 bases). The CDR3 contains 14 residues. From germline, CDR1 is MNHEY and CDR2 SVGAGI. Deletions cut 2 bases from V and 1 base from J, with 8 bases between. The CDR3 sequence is CASSYRDGNTEAFF. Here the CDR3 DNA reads TGTGCCAGCAGTTACCGGGACGGGAACACTGAAGCTTTCTTT.

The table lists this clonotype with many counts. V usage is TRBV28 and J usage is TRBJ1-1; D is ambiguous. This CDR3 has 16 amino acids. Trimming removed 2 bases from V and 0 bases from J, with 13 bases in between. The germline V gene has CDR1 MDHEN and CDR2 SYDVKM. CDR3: CASSLAPTTMNTEAFF. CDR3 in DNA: TGTGCCAGCAGTTTAGCTCCCACTACTATGAACACTGAAGCTTTCTTT.

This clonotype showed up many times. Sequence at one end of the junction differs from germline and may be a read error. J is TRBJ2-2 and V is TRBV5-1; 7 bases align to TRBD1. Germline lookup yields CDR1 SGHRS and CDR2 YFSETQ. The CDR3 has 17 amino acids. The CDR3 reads CASSLRLTGTNTGELFF. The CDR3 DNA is TGTGCCAGCAGCTTGCGCCTGACAGGGACGAACACCGGGGAGCTGTTTTTT.

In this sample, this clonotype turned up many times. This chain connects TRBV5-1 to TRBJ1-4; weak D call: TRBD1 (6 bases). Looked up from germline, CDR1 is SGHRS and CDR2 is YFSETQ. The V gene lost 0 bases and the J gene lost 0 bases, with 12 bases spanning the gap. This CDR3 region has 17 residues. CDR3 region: CASSLEGHHATNEKLFF. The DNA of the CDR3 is TGCGCCAGCAGCTTGGAGGGACACCATGCAACTAATGAAAAACTGTTTTTT. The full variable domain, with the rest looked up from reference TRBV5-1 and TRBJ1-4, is KAGVTQTPRYLIKTRGQQVTLSCSPISGHRSVSWYQQTPGQGLQFLFEYFSETQRNKGNFPGRFSGRQFSNSRSEMNVSTLELGDSALYLCASSLEGHHATNEKLFFGSGTQLSVL.

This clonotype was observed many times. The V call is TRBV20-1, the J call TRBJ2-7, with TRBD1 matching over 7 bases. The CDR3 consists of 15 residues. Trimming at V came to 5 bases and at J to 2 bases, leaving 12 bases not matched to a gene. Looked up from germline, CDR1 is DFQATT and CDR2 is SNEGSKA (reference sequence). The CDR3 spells CSAPQARTGTYEQYF. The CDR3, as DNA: TGCAGTGCTCCACAAGCACGGACAGGCACCTACGAGCAGTACTTC.

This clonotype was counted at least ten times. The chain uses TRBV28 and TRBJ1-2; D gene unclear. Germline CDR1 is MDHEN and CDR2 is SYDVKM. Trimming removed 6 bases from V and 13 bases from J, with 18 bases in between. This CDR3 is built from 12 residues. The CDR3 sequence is CASSPGPARATF. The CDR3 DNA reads TGTGCCAGCAGCCCCGGACCCGCGAGGGCCACCTTC.

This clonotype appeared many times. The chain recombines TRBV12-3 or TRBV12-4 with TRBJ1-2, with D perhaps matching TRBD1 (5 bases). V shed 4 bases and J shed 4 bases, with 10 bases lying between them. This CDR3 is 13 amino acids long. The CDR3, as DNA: TGTGCCAGCAGTTCCAGGGCCCTCTATGGCTACACCTTC. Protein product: CASSSRALYGYTF.

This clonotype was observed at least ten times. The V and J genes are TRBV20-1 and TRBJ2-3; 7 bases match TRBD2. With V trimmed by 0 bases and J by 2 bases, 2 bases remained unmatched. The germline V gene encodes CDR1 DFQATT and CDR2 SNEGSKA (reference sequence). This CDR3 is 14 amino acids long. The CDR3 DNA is TGCAGTGCTAGAGAAGCGGGACCCACAGATACGCAGTATTTT. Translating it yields CSAREAGPTDTQYF.

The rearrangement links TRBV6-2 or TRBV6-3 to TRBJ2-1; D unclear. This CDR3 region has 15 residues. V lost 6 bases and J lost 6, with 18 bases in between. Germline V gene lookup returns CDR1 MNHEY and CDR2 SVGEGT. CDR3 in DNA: TGTGCCAGCAGCATACGATCTACCCCCCCCAATGAGCAGTTCTTC. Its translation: CASSIRSTPPNEQFF.

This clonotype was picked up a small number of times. CDR3 region: CASSISGGDTGELFF. Written as DNA, the CDR3 is TGTGCCAGTAGTATTTCGGGTGGCGACACCGGGGAGCTGTTTTTT. V usage is TRBV19 and J usage is TRBJ2-2; D not certain. The CDR3 spans 15 residues. Germline CDR1 LNHDA, CDR2 SQIVND (reference sequence). V lost 3 bases, J lost 3 bases, and 11 bases lay in between.

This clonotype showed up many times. The CDR3 sequence is CASSSGGTSYNEQFF. Here the CDR3 DNA reads TGTGCCAGCAGTTCCGGCGGAACCTCCTACAATGAGCAGTTCTTC. The chain carries TRBV12-3 or TRBV12-4 and TRBJ2-1; D call uncertain. The CDR3 extends over 15 amino acids. The V and J ends lost 4 bases and 0 bases respectively, with 10 bases between them.